These T cell receptor beta chains were read from a single sample in a study of shared clonotypes between healthy human individuals. Clones were read by immunoSEQ multiplex PCR, and TCRdb kept only the in-frame ones, dropping some. The sample holds a few million clones, more than 85% seen once. Sequencing was done on a sample of naive CD4+ T cells from PBMCs. The receptors stem from a man between 18 and 29 years old in good health. Some clones in this sample may be carry-over from other donors' samples. Both conserved end residues are part of each CDR3. The order of the fields is V gene, D gene, J gene, clone size, CDR3 protein, CDR3 DNA. D genes are given only for firm matches. The size field is filled for only some rows; it gives once, few, many or a size class.

V gene: TRBV7-9; D gene: .; J gene: TRBJ2-1; clone size: .; CDR3 protein: CASSRGGYSYNEQFF; CDR3 DNA: TGTGCCAGCAGCAGGGGCGGGTACTCCTACAATGAGCAGTTCTTC
V gene: TRBV28; D gene: TRBD1; J gene: TRBJ2-5; clone size: .; CDR3 protein: CASSPGTGRRETQYF; CDR3 DNA: TGTGCCAGCAGTCCCGGGACAGGCAGGAGAGAGACCCAGTACTTC
V gene: TRBV6-1; D gene: TRBD2; J gene: TRBJ2-1; clone size: .; CDR3 protein: CASRTSGSTISQFF; CDR3 DNA: TGTGCCTCTAGGACTAGCGGGAGTACGATTTCCCAGTTCTTC
V gene: TRBV21-1; D gene: .; J gene: TRBJ2-4; clone size: .; CDR3 protein: CASSLALAKNIQYF; CDR3 DNA: TGTGCCAGCAGCCTAGCGTTAGCCAAAAACATTCAGTACTTC
V gene: TRBV5-6; D gene: .; J gene: TRBJ2-2; clone size: .; CDR3 protein: CASSSIGKTGELFF; CDR3 DNA: TGTGCCAGCAGCTCGATAGGGAAAACCGGGGAGCTGTTTTTT
V gene: TRBV6-5; D gene: TRBD2; J gene: TRBJ2-1; clone size: .; CDR3 protein: CASIGTSGYNEQFF; CDR3 DNA: TGTGCCAGCATCGGGACTAGCGGGTACAATGAGCAGTTCTTC
V gene: TRBV19; D gene: .; J gene: TRBJ1-1; clone size: few; CDR3 protein: CASSIRRVGTEAFF; CDR3 DNA: TGTGCCAGTAGTATCCGCAGGGTCGGTACTGAAGCTTTCTTT
V gene: TRBV7-3; D gene: TRBD1; J gene: TRBJ2-3; clone size: .; CDR3 protein: CASSLFGQGTDTQYF; CDR3 DNA: TGTGCCAGCAGCTTATTCGGACAGGGCACAGATACGCAGTATTTT
V gene: TRBV7-9; D gene: .; J gene: TRBJ1-2; clone size: .; CDR3 protein: CASSSSEASYGYTF; CDR3 DNA: TGTGCCAGCAGCTCCAGCGAGGCCAGCTATGGCTACACCTTC
V gene: TRBV29-1; D gene: .; J gene: TRBJ1-2; clone size: few; CDR3 protein: CSTNLWGSYTF; CDR3 DNA: TGCAGCACCAATCTCTGGGGAAGCTACACCTTC
V gene: TRBV6-5; D gene: TRBD1; J gene: TRBJ1-2; clone size: .; CDR3 protein: CASSLNRGYNYGYTF; CDR3 DNA: TGTGCCAGCAGCCTAAACAGGGGATACAACTATGGCTACACCTTC
V gene: TRBV21-1; D gene: .; J gene: TRBJ2-5; clone size: .; CDR3 protein: CASSQGTGQTETQYF; CDR3 DNA: TGTGCCAGCAGCCAGGGGACAGGACAGACAGAGACCCAGTACTTC
V gene: TRBV5-4; D gene: TRBD1; J gene: TRBJ1-2; clone size: few; CDR3 protein: CASSRDSYGYTF; CDR3 DNA: TGTGCCAGCAGCCGGGACAGCTATGGCTACACCTTC
V gene: TRBV5-1; D gene: TRBD2; J gene: TRBJ2-3; clone size: .; CDR3 protein: CASSSPGLAGTDTQYF; CDR3 DNA: TGCGCCAGCAGCTCGCCCGGACTAGCGGGCACAGATACGCAGTATTTT
V gene: TRBV6-1; D gene: TRBD1; J gene: TRBJ2-7; clone size: .; CDR3 protein: CASSEALGQGYEQYF; CDR3 DNA: TGTGCCAGCAGTGAAGCTCTGGGACAGGGGTACGAGCAGTACTTC
V gene: TRBV7-8; D gene: TRBD1; J gene: TRBJ2-2; clone size: .; CDR3 protein: CASSPGTGEAGELFF; CDR3 DNA: TGTGCCAGCAGCCCCGGGACAGGGGAAGCCGGGGAGCTGTTTTTT
V gene: TRBV9; D gene: .; J gene: TRBJ2-2; clone size: .; CDR3 protein: CASSVVGTGELFF; CDR3 DNA: TGTGCCAGCAGCGTAGTCGGCACCGGGGAGCTGTTTTTT
V gene: TRBV7-2; D gene: .; J gene: TRBJ2-3; clone size: .; CDR3 protein: CASSLLADTQYF; CDR3 DNA: TGTGCCAGCAGCTTATTGGCAGATACGCAGTATTTT
V gene: TRBV29-1; D gene: TRBD1; J gene: TRBJ2-7; clone size: .; CDR3 protein: CSATRQGRFSYEQYF; CDR3 DNA: TGCAGCGCCACCAGACAGGGCAGATTCTCCTACGAGCAGTACTTC
V gene: TRBV4-1; D gene: TRBD1; J gene: TRBJ2-5; clone size: .; CDR3 protein: CASSQEGDRVQTQYF; CDR3 DNA: TGCGCCAGCAGCCAAGAGGGGGACAGGGTGCAGACCCAGTACTTC
V gene: TRBV27; D gene: .; J gene: TRBJ1-1; clone size: .; CDR3 protein: CASSFYLLYTRRPEAFF; CDR3 DNA: TGTGCCAGCAGTTTTTACTTACTTTACACCAGGCGTCCTGAAGCTTTCTTT
V gene: TRBV5-1; D gene: .; J gene: TRBJ2-5; clone size: .; CDR3 protein: CASSLSGARGETQYF; CDR3 DNA: TGCGCCAGCAGCCTGAGTGGGGCCCGGGGAGAGACCCAGTACTTC
V gene: TRBV11-3; D gene: TRBD1; J gene: TRBJ2-7; clone size: .; CDR3 protein: CASSFIPGQGYEQYF; CDR3 DNA: TGTGCCAGCAGCTTCATACCGGGACAGGGCTACGAGCAGTACTTC
V gene: TRBV6-5; D gene: .; J gene: TRBJ2-5; clone size: .; CDR3 protein: CASSYSVRETQYF; CDR3 DNA: TGTGCCAGCAGTTACTCGGTCCGAGAGACCCAGTACTTC
V gene: TRBV28; D gene: TRBD1; J gene: TRBJ1-5; clone size: .; CDR3 protein: CASSEPGTGGLGQPQHF; CDR3 DNA: TGTGCCAGCAGTGAGCCCGGGACAGGGGGATTGGGGCAGCCCCAGCATTTT
V gene: TRBV6-5; D gene: TRBD2; J gene: TRBJ2-1; clone size: .; CDR3 protein: CASSYRAGEGNEQFF; CDR3 DNA: TGTGCCAGCAGTTATAGAGCGGGAGAAGGAAATGAGCAGTTCTTC
V gene: TRBV11-2; D gene: .; J gene: TRBJ1-2; clone size: .; CDR3 protein: CASSFRIGQSSGYTF; CDR3 DNA: TGTGCCAGCAGCTTCCGAATCGGACAATCTAGTGGCTACACCTTC
V gene: TRBV5-8; D gene: .; J gene: TRBJ1-2; clone size: .; CDR3 protein: CASSRTVYGYTF; CDR3 DNA: TGTGCCAGCAGCCGGACTGTCTATGGCTACACCTTC
V gene: TRBV7-2; D gene: TRBD2; J gene: TRBJ2-6; clone size: .; CDR3 protein: CASSPGGSGANVLTF; CDR3 DNA: TGTGCCAGCAGCCCGGGGGGCTCTGGGGCCAACGTCCTGACTTTC
V gene: TRBV27; D gene: .; J gene: TRBJ1-4; clone size: .; CDR3 protein: CASSLMGVNEKLFF; CDR3 DNA: TGTGCCAGCAGTCTGATGGGGGTTAATGAAAAACTGTTTTTT
V gene: TRBV7-9; D gene: .; J gene: TRBJ2-4; clone size: .; CDR3 protein: CASSSSVSDKNIQYF; CDR3 DNA: TGTGCCAGCAGCTCCTCAGTATCGGACAAAAACATTCAGTACTTC
V gene: TRBV5-4; D gene: .; J gene: TRBJ2-5; clone size: .; CDR3 protein: CASSLRTLAGETQYF; CDR3 DNA: TGTGCCAGCAGCTTACGGACACTCGCGGGAGAGACCCAGTACTTC
V gene: TRBV6-1; D gene: .; J gene: TRBJ2-1; clone size: .; CDR3 protein: CASSGTRGSYNEQFF; CDR3 DNA: TGTGCCAGCAGTGGTACTCGCGGATCCTACAATGAGCAGTTCTTC
V gene: TRBV7-9; D gene: TRBD1; J gene: TRBJ1-4; clone size: .; CDR3 protein: CASSPGQGGGEKLFF; CDR3 DNA: TGTGCCAGCAGCCCCGGACAGGGAGGAGGAGAAAAACTGTTTTTT
V gene: TRBV5-6; D gene: TRBD2; J gene: TRBJ2-2; clone size: .; CDR3 protein: CASRRGNSNTGELFF; CDR3 DNA: TGTGCCAGCAGGCGGGGGAATTCGAACACCGGGGAGCTGTTTTTT
V gene: TRBV7-9; D gene: TRBD1; J gene: TRBJ1-1; clone size: .; CDR3 protein: CASSFYRGTSEAFF; CDR3 DNA: TGTGCCAGCAGCTTCTACAGGGGGACCTCTGAAGCTTTCTTT
V gene: TRBV5-8; D gene: TRBD1; J gene: TRBJ1-3; clone size: .; CDR3 protein: CASSLRQGISGNTIYF; CDR3 DNA: TGTGCCAGCAGCTTGAGACAGGGGATCTCTGGAAACACCATATATTTT
V gene: TRBV6-5; D gene: .; J gene: TRBJ1-4; clone size: .; CDR3 protein: CASLGAPPTNEKLFF; CDR3 DNA: TGTGCCAGCTTGGGGGCACCACCAACTAATGAAAAACTGTTTTTT
V gene: TRBV28; D gene: .; J gene: TRBJ2-4; clone size: .; CDR3 protein: CASSLIGGRSTMAKNIQYF; CDR3 DNA: TGTGCCAGCAGTTTAATTGGAGGCAGGTCGACTATGGCCAAAAACATTCAGTACTTC
V gene: TRBV2; D gene: TRBD1; J gene: TRBJ1-1; clone size: .; CDR3 protein: CASSGQDRGINTEAFF; CDR3 DNA: TGTGCCAGCAGCGGCCAGGACAGGGGAATAAACACTGAAGCTTTCTTT
V gene: TRBV7-9; D gene: TRBD1; J gene: TRBJ2-5; clone size: .; CDR3 protein: CASSSLPGGEETQYF; CDR3 DNA: TGTGCCAGCAGCTCACTCCCAGGGGGCGAAGAGACCCAGTACTTC
V gene: TRBV27; D gene: TRBD1; J gene: TRBJ2-5; clone size: .; CDR3 protein: CASRTPWDSALQETQYF; CDR3 DNA: TGTGCCAGCCGTACACCCTGGGACAGCGCCCTACAAGAGACCCAGTACTTC
V gene: TRBV5-1; D gene: TRBD1; J gene: TRBJ1-1; clone size: .; CDR3 protein: CASSLVAGGLNTEAFF; CDR3 DNA: TGCGCCAGCAGCTTGGTGGCAGGGGGCTTAAACACTGAAGCTTTCTTT
V gene: TRBV29-1; D gene: TRBD2; J gene: TRBJ2-1; clone size: .; CDR3 protein: CSVGGSGGYNEQFF; CDR3 DNA: TGCAGCGTTGGGGGCAGCGGGGGCTACAATGAGCAGTTCTTC
V gene: TRBV15; D gene: .; J gene: TRBJ2-7; clone size: once; CDR3 protein: CATSRDTGVLYF; CDR3 DNA: TGTGCCACCAGCAGAGATACGGGGGTCCTGTACTTC
V gene: TRBV18; D gene: TRBD1; J gene: TRBJ1-3; clone size: once; CDR3 protein: CASSLGQAPGNTIYF; CDR3 DNA: TGTGCCAGCTCACTGGGACAGGCCCCTGGAAACACCATATATTTT
V gene: TRBV4-2; D gene: .; J gene: TRBJ1-6; clone size: .; CDR3 protein: CASSPRDVHF; CDR3 DNA: TGTGCCAGCAGCCCCCGGGACGTCCACTTT
V gene: TRBV30; D gene: .; J gene: TRBJ2-3; clone size: once; CDR3 protein: CAWSGPPSVDTQYF; CDR3 DNA: TGTGCCTGGAGTGGCCCCCCTAGCGTCGATACGCAGTATTTT
V gene: TRBV7-2; D gene: .; J gene: TRBJ1-1; clone size: .; CDR3 protein: CASSSQGIPEAFF; CDR3 DNA: TGTGCCAGCAGCTCGCAGGGTATCCCTGAAGCTTTCTTT
V gene: TRBV11-1; D gene: TRBD2; J gene: TRBJ2-7; clone size: .; CDR3 protein: CASSPRERDYEQYF; CDR3 DNA: TGTGCCAGCAGCCCGCGGGAGAGGGACTACGAGCAGTACTTC
V gene: TRBV19; D gene: .; J gene: TRBJ1-3; clone size: .; CDR3 protein: CASSNRHLGADTIYF; CDR3 DNA: TGTGCCAGTAGTAACAGGCACCTCGGGGCGGACACCATATATTTT
V gene: TRBV11-2; D gene: .; J gene: TRBJ2-3; clone size: .; CDR3 protein: CASSLDISADTQYF; CDR3 DNA: TGTGCCAGCAGCTTAGACATTTCGGCAGATACGCAGTATTTT
V gene: TRBV28; D gene: .; J gene: TRBJ1-1; clone size: .; CDR3 protein: CASSFPRAGGYTEAFF; CDR3 DNA: TGTGCCAGCAGTTTCCCCCGGGCGGGAGGGTACACTGAAGCTTTCTTT
V gene: TRBV5-1; D gene: TRBD1; J gene: TRBJ2-3; clone size: .; CDR3 protein: CASSPRDRGPDTQYF; CDR3 DNA: TGCGCCAGCAGCCCCCGGGACAGGGGGCCAGATACGCAGTATTTT
V gene: TRBV7-6; D gene: .; J gene: TRBJ1-2; clone size: .; CDR3 protein: CASSLPGSDGYTF; CDR3 DNA: TGTGCCAGCAGCTTACCGGGAAGTGATGGCTACACCTTC
V gene: TRBV5-1; D gene: .; J gene: TRBJ2-5; clone size: .; CDR3 protein: CASSSDGGPQETQYF; CDR3 DNA: TGCGCCAGCAGCTCGGATGGGGGCCCACAAGAGACCCAGTACTTC
V gene: TRBV12-5; D gene: TRBD1; J gene: TRBJ2-2; clone size: .; CDR3 protein: CASGLEGTGNTGELFF; CDR3 DNA: TGTGCTAGTGGTTTGGAAGGGACAGGGAACACCGGGGAGCTGTTTTTT
V gene: TRBV11-2; D gene: .; J gene: TRBJ1-3; clone size: once; CDR3 protein: CASSLGDGGNTIYF; CDR3 DNA: TGTGCCAGCAGCTTAGGCGACGGGGGAAACACCATATATTTT
V gene: TRBV18; D gene: .; J gene: TRBJ2-1; clone size: .; CDR3 protein: CASSPEVGAVEQFF; CDR3 DNA: TGTGCCAGCTCACCAGAAGTTGGGGCGGTTGAGCAGTTCTTC